Presented here are 24 T cell receptor beta chains from one specimen sequenced in a study of vaccination effects on CD4 cells after COVID-19. Sequencing used immunoSEQ multiplex PCR; TCRdb keeps in-frame clones, though not all of them. The table shows about 71,000 clones, with 80% occurring only once. Prior to sequencing, the ViraFEST assay stimulated PBMC with viral peptide pools, which expanded the antigen-specific CD4+ T cells. Cultured cells yielded isolated CD4+ T cells after less than 11 days. Each vaccine recipient was nucleocapsid antibody negative and had no prior SARS-CoV-2 infection. These TCRs' antigens remain unknown. Sequences were derived from CD4+ T cells from PBMCs cultured with SARS-CoV-2 spike peptides, sampled before COVID-19 vaccination. These TCRs come from a human donor who received a COVID-19 vaccine.

The sample holds one count of this clone. The chain employs TRBV6-5 and TRBJ1-1, with 9 bases matching TRBD1. The CDR3 runs to 14 residues. Per germline, CDR1 MNHEY and CDR2 SVGAGI. V dropped 5 bases and J dropped 6; count of bases not matched to a gene: 7. Here the CDR3 reads CASSLTGGSAEAFF. CDR3 DNA: TGTGCCAGCAGTCTCACAGGGGGCAGCGCTGAAGCTTTCTTT.

The chain employs TRBV19 and TRBJ2-1; weak D call: TRBD1 (6 bases). Germline V gene data show CDR1 as LNHDA and CDR2 as SQIVND (reference sequence). V was clipped by 8 bases and J by 8 bases, with 22 bases between them. The CDR3 loop spans 15 amino acids. The CDR3 is CASGTINPSGHEQFF. CDR3 nucleotide sequence: TGTGCCAGTGGGACAATCAACCCCTCGGGTCATGAGCAGTTCTTC.

The rearrangement uses TRBV5-8 and TRBJ1-1; possibly TRBD1 for D (5 bases). The CDR3 is 14 amino acids. V lost 6 bases and J 5 bases, leaving 17 bases between the germline ends. The germline V gene encodes CDR1 SGHTS and CDR2 YDEGEE. The CDR3 DNA sequence: TGTGCCAGCACCCAGCGGGGGGTACGGACTGAAGCTTTCTTT. This gives the protein CASTQRGVRTEAFF. The full variable domain, its missing parts supplied by reference TRBV5-8 and TRBJ1-1, is EAGVTQSPTHLIKTRGQQATLRCSPISGHTSVYWYQQALGLGLQFLLWYDEGEERNRGNFPPRFSGRQFPNYSSELNVNALELEDSALYLCASTQRGVRTEAFFGQGTRLTVV.

This clone was detected a few times. The gene calls are TRBV10-1 and TRBJ2-1; TRBD2 matches at 8 bases. This CDR3 is 16 amino acids long. V lost 2 bases, J lost 6 bases, and 9 bases stayed unmatched. Germline assignment: CDR1 WNHNN and CDR2 SYGVQD (reference sequence). CDR3 bases: TGCGCCAGCAGTGAGGTTTTGATCGGGGGGGCCAATGAGCAGTTCTTC. This translates into CASSEVLIGGANEQFF.

The gene calls are TRBV11-3 and TRBJ2-1; TRBD2 might be the D (6 bases). Germline V gene sequence: CDR1 SGHNT, CDR2 YENEEA. V was cut by 4 bases and J by 0 bases, with 7 bases left in between. The CDR3 spans 14 residues. The CDR3: CASSSTSSYNEQFF. In nucleotides, the CDR3 is TGTGCCAGCAGCTCGACTAGCTCCTACAATGAGCAGTTCTTC.

The rearrangement uses TRBV9 and TRBJ1-4, with D perhaps TRBD1 (5 bases). The CDR3 contains 14 residues. Germline CDR1 is SGDLS and CDR2 is YYNGEE. The V and J ends lost 2 bases and 3 bases respectively, with 8 bases between them. CDR3 nucleotide sequence: TGTGCCAGCAGCGTTTCGGGGGCTAATGAAAAACTGTTTTTT. It is translated as CASSVSGANEKLFF.

This clone has a single count. V gene TRBV11-2 combines with J gene TRBJ2-2; D is ambiguous. The CDR3 covers 14 residues. In germline, CDR1 is SGHAT, CDR2 FQNNGV. V lost 5 bases and J lost 4, with 11 bases in between. This CDR3 reads CASSPRLSTGELFF. CDR3 sequence (DNA): TGTGCCAGCAGCCCCCGTCTGTCCACCGGGGAGCTGTTTTTT.

The gene calls are TRBV6-2 or TRBV6-3 and TRBJ1-5; D gene ambiguous. This CDR3 is 12 amino acids long. V shed 6 bases and J shed 5 bases, with 8 bases lying between them. Per the germline V gene, CDR1 is MNHEY and CDR2 is SVGEGT. The CDR3 loop reads CASSDSHQPQHF. The CDR3 DNA follows: TGTGCCAGCAGCGACTCCCATCAGCCCCAGCATTTT.

The rearrangement joins TRBV6-4 to TRBJ2-3; 7 bases agree with TRBD1. Trimming took 6 bases from V and 2 from J; bases not matched to a gene: 8. This CDR3 has 15 residues. Germline assignment: CDR1 MRHNA and CDR2 SNTAGT. This CDR3 is CASSLVGTDTDTQYF. The CDR3 DNA reads TGTGCCAGCAGCCTCGTGGGGACAGACACAGATACGCAGTATTTT.

The chain joins TRBV5-1 to TRBJ2-7; 11 bases line up with TRBD1. Looked up from germline, CDR1 is SGHRS and CDR2 is YFSETQ. The ends lost 5 bases at V and 6 bases at J; junction bases unmatched: 1. The CDR3 has 12 residues. CDR3 region: CASRGTGGEQYV. CDR3 nucleotides: TGCGCCAGCAGGGGGACAGGGGGCGAGCAGTACGTC.

This clone was recorded once. The genes are TRBV18 and TRBJ1-2; D unresolved. Per the germline V gene, CDR1 is KGHSH and CDR2 is LQKENI. The CDR3 is 13 amino acids. The V and J ends lost 4 bases and 1 base respectively, with 7 bases between them. Here the CDR3 DNA reads TGTGCCAGCTCACTCGGAGATAACTATGGCTACACCTTC. Protein: CASSLGDNYGYTF.

The CDR3 sequence is CAWSAPGVNEKLFF. The CDR3 bases are TGTGCCTGGAGTGCCCCAGGGGTTAATGAAAAACTGTTTTTT. The V and J genes are TRBV30 and TRBJ1-4; TRBD1 is a possible D gene (6 bases). V lost 1 base to trimming and J lost 4 bases, with 10 bases between them. The CDR3 is 14 amino acids. Germline V gene data show CDR1 as GTSNPN and CDR2 as SVGIG (reference sequence). Variable domain in full (rest from reference TRBV30 and TRBJ1-4): SQTIHQWPATLVQPVGSPLSLECTVEGTSNPNLYWYRQAAGRGLQLLFYSVGIGQISSEVPQNLSASRPQDRQFILSSKKLLLSDSGFYLCAWSAPGVNEKLFFGSGTQLSVL.

The CDR3: CATSDNRGSKDTQYF. In nucleotides, the CDR3 is TGTGCCACCAGTGATAACAGGGGGTCAAAAGATACGCAGTATTTT. The V gene is TRBV24-1, the J gene TRBJ2-3; 8 bases line up with TRBD1. The CDR3 runs 15 residues. Unmatched junction bases numbered 6, after V lost 3 bases and J lost 5 bases. CDR1 is KGHDR and CDR2 is SFDVKD in the germline V gene.

The rearrangement links TRBV30 to TRBJ1-2; 8 bases are a match to TRBD1. The CDR3 covers 14 residues. Losses at the gene ends were 0 bases for V and 9 bases for J; bases not matched to a gene: 9. Per the germline V gene, CDR1 is GTSNPN and CDR2 is SVGIG (reference sequence). CDR3 nucleotides: TGTGCCTGGAGTGTCTTCAGGACAGGGATACGCTACACCTTC. Protein product: CAWSVFRTGIRYTF.

The chain carries TRBV6-1 and TRBJ1-1, with D hard to call. The CDR3 runs to 13 residues. Germline V gene lookup returns CDR1 MNHNS and CDR2 SASEGT. The V end lost 6 bases, the J end lost 0 bases, and 8 bases lay between the germline ends. The CDR3 DNA reads TGTGCCAGCAGGGTAACAGTGAACACTGAAGCTTTCTTT. It yields the protein CASRVTVNTEAFF.

The chain combines TRBV7-9 with TRBJ2-3; maybe TRBD2 (7 bases). Germline V gene lookup returns CDR1 SEHNR and CDR2 FQNEAQ (reference sequence). The CDR3 length is 15 residues. Trimming shortened V by 3 bases and J by 0 bases, and 10 bases separated the two germline ends. The DNA for the CDR3 is TGTGCCAGCAGCTTCAGGGGAGGGAGCACAGATACGCAGTATTTT. The encoded protein is CASSFRGGSTDTQYF.

This rearrangement joins TRBV30 to TRBJ1-4, with 10 positions matching TRBD1. Germline values: CDR1 GTSNPN, CDR2 SVGIG (reference sequence). The CDR3 is 14 amino acids. J was trimmed by 3 bases and V by 5 bases; bases with no gene match: 3. The CDR3: CAWDRGLSNEKLFF. In DNA form, the CDR3 reads TGTGCCTGGGACAGGGGGCTTTCTAATGAAAAACTGTTTTTT.

This chain joins TRBV28 and TRBJ1-1; 12 bases agree with TRBD1. The CDR3 consists of 15 residues. CDR1 and CDR2 (germline): MDHEN, SYDVKM. Trimming took 3 bases from V and 10 from J; bases not matched to a gene: 9. The CDR3 DNA reads TGTGCCAGCAGTTTGGCCGGGACAGGGGGCTTGGGAGCTTTCTTT. The encoded protein is CASSLAGTGGLGAFF.

The J gene is TRBJ2-5, the V gene TRBV30; 8 bases align to TRBD1. The CDR3 is made up of 14 amino acids. Germline values: CDR1 GTSNPN, CDR2 SVGIG (reference sequence). The junction had 11 bases not matched to a gene; V was cut back by 7 bases and J by 4 bases. CDR3 sequence reads: CASDRGRGRETQYF. CDR3 in DNA: TGTGCCTCCGACCGGGGCAGGGGGCGAGAGACCCAGTACTTC.

The chain combines TRBV28 with TRBJ2-3, with 7 bases fitting TRBD1. The CDR3 has 14 residues. V shed 6 bases and J 3 bases; nucleotides not matched to a gene: 6. From germline, CDR1 is MDHEN and CDR2 SYDVKM. The CDR3, as DNA: TGTGCCAGCAGCCGACAGGGTTGGACAGATACGCAGTATTTT. As protein: CASSRQGWTDTQYF.

V gene TRBV11-2 combines with J gene TRBJ1-4, with TRBD1 as a possible D gene (5 bases). The CDR3 totals 16 residues. Trimming removed 5 bases from V and 8 bases from J, with 21 bases in between. From germline, CDR1 is SGHAT and CDR2 FQNNGV. The CDR3 nucleotides are TGTGCCAGCAGCCCGGACCTGGGACTTCTCAACGAAAAACTGTTTTTT. Translated, it gives CASSPDLGLLNEKLFF. Looking up the rest from reference TRBV11-2 and TRBJ1-4 gives the full variable domain: EAGVAQSPRYKIIEKRQSVAFWCNPISGHATLYWYQQILGQGPKLLIQFQNNGVVDDSQLPKDRFSAERLKGVDSTLKIQPAKLEDSAVYLCASSPDLGLLNEKLFFGSGTQLSVL.

The chain joins TRBV5-4 to TRBJ1-2; D not resolved. Germline V lookup: CDR1 SGHNT, CDR2 YYREEE (reference sequence). V lost 0 bases, J lost 3 bases, and 9 bases lay in between. The CDR3 consists of 14 residues. CDR3 in amino acids: CASSLGHGDYGYTF. CDR3 nucleotides: TGTGCCAGCAGCTTGGGACATGGGGACTATGGCTACACCTTC.

V usage is TRBV6-5 and J usage is TRBJ1-2; D unclear. The germline V and J ends were trimmed by 6 bases and 4 bases, with 12 bases remaining between them. The CDR3 loop spans 13 amino acids. Germline V lookup: CDR1 MNHEY, CDR2 SVGAGI. CDR3 loop: CASRGSASYGYTF. CDR3 bases: TGTGCCAGCAGGGGCAGTGCTAGCTATGGCTACACCTTC.

The genes are TRBV7-3 and TRBJ2-3; 10 positions match TRBD2. With V trimmed by 0 bases and J by 3 bases, 3 bases remained unmatched. The CDR3 totals 16 residues. Per germline, CDR1 SGHTA and CDR2 FQGTGA. The CDR3 loop is CASSLTSGGYTDTQYF. CDR3 bases: TGTGCCAGCAGCTTAACTAGCGGGGGGTATACAGATACGCAGTATTTT.